What follows is one T cell receptor beta chain and its context. Its antigen is unknown. The data are from a study of T cell responses to AZD1222 COVID-19 vaccine. Whole-study findings and limits: The repertoires were collected only after the peak T cell response. The donor cohort was predominantly white British with a female majority, and clonal diversity may have been underestimated. Vaccine-associated CD4 TCRs spanned spike, dominant at 160-218 and 743-854. Targeting of unmutated variant regions was reportedly seen in nearly half of spike-specific TCRs.

Profiling relied on immunoSEQ multiplex PCR, and the TCRdb table lists in-frame clones only, not all of them. This table has over 100,000 clones, 87% appearing once. Germline V gene lookup returns CDR1 SGHRS and CDR2 YFSETQ. Losses at the gene ends were 4 bases for V and 4 bases for J; bases not matched to a gene: 9. The CDR3 sequence is 17 residues long. Source: peripheral blood, taken 28 days after the second AZD1222 dose. The chain joins TRBV5-1 to TRBJ1-4; 11 positions agree with TRBD1. This receptor was obtained from an adult who received the AZD1222 COVID-19 vaccine. DNA for the CDR3: TGCGCCAGCAGCCGGGGGACAGGGGGTAGAGTTAATGAAAAACTGTTTTTT. Its protein product is CASSRGTGGRVNEKLFF.